This is a list of T cell receptor beta chains from one sample in a study of low-dose radiotherapy and immunotherapy resistance in tumors. In TCRdb, the reads were re-called with MiXCR into one record per CDR3 protein. Among tens of thousands of distinct CDR3 sequences listed, 20% to 25% were seen once. This sample comprised PBMCs, obtained after low-dose radiotherapy plus immunotherapy. These TCRs come from a female donor with ovarian cancer. Both conserved end residues are part of each CDR3. A D gene is named only where the DNA matches it firmly. Clone size is shown for a subset of rows, as once, few, many or a class of expanded clone.

v_call: TRBV6-1
d_call: TRBD1
j_call: TRBJ1-3
clone_size: medium-sized
cdr3_nt: TGTGCCAGCAGCCAACAGGGGACGCCTGGAAACACCATATATTTT
cdr3_aa: CASSQQGTPGNTIYF

v_call: TRBV7-6
d_call: .
j_call: TRBJ1-5
clone_size: many
cdr3_nt: TGTGCCAGCAGCTTACCGCTCCCAGGGGTAGTGGCCCAGCATTTT
cdr3_aa: CASSLPLPGVVAQHF

v_call: TRBV5-5
d_call: .
j_call: TRBJ2-1
clone_size: .
cdr3_nt: TGTGCCAGCAGCTTATCACAGGGATATGAGCAGTTCTTC
cdr3_aa: CASSLSQGYEQFF

v_call: TRBV5-4
d_call: TRBD2
j_call: TRBJ2-1
clone_size: few
cdr3_nt: TGTGCCAGCAGCGGAGCGGGGGGCCCTTCCTACAATGAGCAGTTCTTC
cdr3_aa: CASSGAGGPSYNEQFF

v_call: TRBV18
d_call: .
j_call: TRBJ2-5
clone_size: .
cdr3_nt: TGTGCCAGCTCACCAAGGGGAATTCAAGAGACCCAGTACTTC
cdr3_aa: CASSPRGIQETQYF

v_call: TRBV5-4
d_call: .
j_call: TRBJ1-2
clone_size: .
cdr3_nt: TGTGCCAGCAGCTACGGGACCGAAAACTATGGCTACACCTTC
cdr3_aa: CASSYGTENYGYTF

v_call: TRBV6-4
d_call: .
j_call: TRBJ2-3
clone_size: many
cdr3_nt: TGTGCCAGCAGTGTACGGGGCGCAGATACGCAGTATTTT
cdr3_aa: CASSVRGADTQYF

v_call: TRBV5-4
d_call: TRBD2
j_call: TRBJ2-1
clone_size: many
cdr3_nt: TGTGCCAGCACCTGGGGGGCGGGGGGCTACAATGAGCAGTTCTTC
cdr3_aa: CASTWGAGGYNEQFF

v_call: TRBV3-1
d_call: TRBD1
j_call: TRBJ2-3
clone_size: many
cdr3_nt: TGTGCCAGCAGCCGCCGTGGGGCAGGGGGAACTAGCACAGATACGCAGTATTTT
cdr3_aa: CASSRRGAGGTSTDTQYF

v_call: TRBV7-2
d_call: .
j_call: TRBJ1-2
clone_size: .
cdr3_nt: TGTGCCAGCAGCTTACTTGAGGGTAAGCATGGCTACACCTTC
cdr3_aa: CASSLLEGKHGYTF

v_call: TRBV19
d_call: .
j_call: TRBJ1-1
clone_size: many
cdr3_nt: TGTGCCAGTACCAACAGCGTTGGGTGGGCTTTCTTT
cdr3_aa: CASTNSVGWAFF

v_call: TRBV20-1
d_call: .
j_call: TRBJ2-7
clone_size: many
cdr3_nt: TGCAGCACACAGGGCCCCAACTACGAGCAGTACTTC
cdr3_aa: CSTQGPNYEQYF

v_call: TRBV12-5
d_call: .
j_call: TRBJ1-6
clone_size: many
cdr3_nt: TGTGCTAGTGGTCCCGGGGGCGGGTATGCGAAGAATTCACCCCTCCACTTT
cdr3_aa: CASGPGGGYAKNSPLHF

v_call: TRBV13
d_call: .
j_call: TRBJ1-2
clone_size: many
cdr3_nt: TGTGCCAGCAGCTTAGGAGCGACCGGCTACACCTTC
cdr3_aa: CASSLGATGYTF

v_call: TRBV9
d_call: .
j_call: TRBJ2-3
clone_size: many
cdr3_nt: TGTGCCAGCAGCGTATCCACCCCGGGTAGCGCCAAAGCAGATACGCAGTATTTT
cdr3_aa: CASSVSTPGSAKADTQYF

v_call: TRBV10-3
d_call: TRBD1
j_call: TRBJ2-1
clone_size: many
cdr3_nt: TGTGCCATCGCAGCAACAGGGGGTCCCTCCTACAATGAGCAGTTCTTC
cdr3_aa: CAIAATGGPSYNEQFF

v_call: TRBV7-2
d_call: .
j_call: TRBJ2-5
clone_size: many
cdr3_nt: TGTGCCAGCAGCTTGGGTGCTCCCGGCAGGGAGTTCTTTAACCAAGAGACCCAGTACTTC
cdr3_aa: CASSLGAPGREFFNQETQYF

v_call: TRBV12-3/TRBV12-4
d_call: .
j_call: TRBJ1-1
clone_size: many
cdr3_nt: TGTGCCAGCAGTTTAAGGTGGGATGAAGCTTTCTTT
cdr3_aa: CASSLRWDEAFF

v_call: TRBV2
d_call: TRBD2
j_call: TRBJ2-7
clone_size: many
cdr3_nt: TGTGCCAGCAGTAGCTCCCTGGCGGGAGGGCCCTACGAGCAGTACTTC
cdr3_aa: CASSSSLAGGPYEQYF

v_call: TRBV19
d_call: .
j_call: TRBJ1-2
clone_size: many
cdr3_nt: TGTGCCAGTAGTATAGATCATAACAGAAACTATGGCTACACCTTC
cdr3_aa: CASSIDHNRNYGYTF

v_call: TRBV29-1
d_call: .
j_call: TRBJ2-1
clone_size: .
cdr3_nt: TGCAGCGTTGGGCCCCCAGGGAACAATGAGCAGTTCTTC
cdr3_aa: CSVGPPGNNEQFF

v_call: TRBV19
d_call: TRBD1
j_call: TRBJ1-5
clone_size: many
cdr3_nt: TGTGCCAGTAGTAGGCCCGGGACAGGGCTCCAGCCCCAGCATTTT
cdr3_aa: CASSRPGTGLQPQHF

v_call: TRBV12-3/TRBV12-4
d_call: TRBD1
j_call: TRBJ1-2
clone_size: medium-sized
cdr3_nt: TGTGCCAGCACAGACCAGGGACAGGGGTCTGGCTACACCTTC
cdr3_aa: CASTDQGQGSGYTF

v_call: TRBV20-1
d_call: .
j_call: TRBJ1-1
clone_size: many
cdr3_nt: TGCAGTGCGGGGGCTTTAACAACTGAAGCTTTCTTT
cdr3_aa: CSAGALTTEAFF

v_call: TRBV20-1
d_call: .
j_call: TRBJ2-1
clone_size: .
cdr3_nt: TGCAGTGCTAGAGATGTCGCTATCACAAGATACAATGAGCAGTTCTTC
cdr3_aa: CSARDVAITRYNEQFF

v_call: TRBV19
d_call: .
j_call: TRBJ1-5
clone_size: many
cdr3_nt: TGTGCCAGTAGTGACCTATCACGAAGCAATCAGCCCCAGCATTTT
cdr3_aa: CASSDLSRSNQPQHF

v_call: TRBV29-1
d_call: .
j_call: TRBJ2-7
clone_size: many
cdr3_nt: TGCAGCGTTGATACAGCCTACGAGCAGTACTTC
cdr3_aa: CSVDTAYEQYF

v_call: TRBV29-1
d_call: .
j_call: TRBJ2-1
clone_size: .
cdr3_nt: TGCAGCGTTGAAAGGACCCCTAATGAGCAGTTCTTC
cdr3_aa: CSVERTPNEQFF

v_call: TRBV29-1
d_call: TRBD2
j_call: TRBJ2-7
clone_size: many
cdr3_nt: TGCAGCGTTGAGGGAGGGGCCTACGAGCAGTACTTC
cdr3_aa: CSVEGGAYEQYF

v_call: TRBV28
d_call: TRBD1
j_call: TRBJ1-6
clone_size: many
cdr3_nt: TGTGCCAGCAGGGGAAGGGGACAGGGTGAAAGATCACCCCTCCACTTT
cdr3_aa: CASRGRGQGERSPLHF

v_call: TRBV2
d_call: .
j_call: TRBJ1-4
clone_size: .
cdr3_nt: TGTGCCAGCAGGGGTTATGAAAAACTGTTTTTT
cdr3_aa: CASRGYEKLFF

v_call: TRBV28
d_call: TRBD1
j_call: TRBJ1-2
clone_size: many
cdr3_nt: TGTGCCAGCAGTTTCAAGGACAGGGGCTATGGCTACACCTTC
cdr3_aa: CASSFKDRGYGYTF

v_call: TRBV14
d_call: .
j_call: TRBJ2-6
clone_size: many
cdr3_nt: TGTGCCAGCAGCCAAGAAACAGGGAAGGCCAACGTCCTGACTTTC
cdr3_aa: CASSQETGKANVLTF

v_call: TRBV24-1
d_call: .
j_call: TRBJ2-1
clone_size: many
cdr3_nt: TGTGCCACCAGTGTAGGGGTTGAGCAGTTCTTC
cdr3_aa: CATSVGVEQFF

v_call: TRBV4-2
d_call: TRBD2
j_call: TRBJ2-1
clone_size: many
cdr3_nt: TGTGCCAGCAGCACTCACGGGGGGTCTTCCTACAATGAGCAGTTCTTC
cdr3_aa: CASSTHGGSSYNEQFF

v_call: TRBV24-1
d_call: TRBD1
j_call: TRBJ2-5
clone_size: many
cdr3_nt: TGTGCCACCAGTGATTCGCGACAGGGCCGAGAGACCCAGTACTTC
cdr3_aa: CATSDSRQGRETQYF

v_call: TRBV20-1
d_call: .
j_call: TRBJ2-7
clone_size: many
cdr3_nt: TGCAGTGCTAGAGATCTAGGTCAGAAATCCTACGAGCAGTACTTC
cdr3_aa: CSARDLGQKSYEQYF

v_call: TRBV3-1
d_call: .
j_call: TRBJ2-7
clone_size: many
cdr3_nt: TGTGCCAGCAGCCGGAAGGGGGACTCTTTCTACGAGCAGTACTTC
cdr3_aa: CASSRKGDSFYEQYF

v_call: TRBV19
d_call: .
j_call: TRBJ2-6
clone_size: many
cdr3_nt: TGTGCCAGTAGAAGCTTCTCTGGGGCCAACGTCCTGACTTTC
cdr3_aa: CASRSFSGANVLTF

v_call: TRBV10-1
d_call: .
j_call: TRBJ2-2
clone_size: many
cdr3_nt: TGCGCCAGCAGTGACCCGGGCGGCACCGGGGAGCTGTTTTTT
cdr3_aa: CASSDPGGTGELFF

v_call: TRBV9
d_call: TRBD1
j_call: TRBJ2-5
clone_size: many
cdr3_nt: TGTGCCAGCAGCGTAGACGGGACAGGGGGCAGGGAGACCCAGTACTTC
cdr3_aa: CASSVDGTGGRETQYF

v_call: TRBV11-2
d_call: .
j_call: TRBJ1-3
clone_size: many
cdr3_nt: TGTGCCAGCAGCACGCTGAGGACCGATATTCAATTT
cdr3_aa: CASSTLRTDIQF

v_call: TRBV2
d_call: .
j_call: TRBJ2-2
clone_size: many
cdr3_nt: TGTGCCAGCAGTGTAGTCAACAGGAACACCGGGGAGCTGTTTTTT
cdr3_aa: CASSVVNRNTGELFF

v_call: TRBV7-2
d_call: TRBD1
j_call: TRBJ2-7
clone_size: .
cdr3_nt: TGTGCCAGCAGCTTAGCCTCCTCCAGGACAGGGGGTCTCGAGCAGTACTTC
cdr3_aa: CASSLASSRTGGLEQYF

v_call: TRBV3-1
d_call: .
j_call: TRBJ2-5
clone_size: many
cdr3_nt: TGTGCCAGCAGCCAAGGGTTAGGGGCCAACCAAGAGACCCAGTACTTC
cdr3_aa: CASSQGLGANQETQYF

v_call: TRBV6-5
d_call: .
j_call: TRBJ1-1
clone_size: .
cdr3_nt: TGTGCCAGTAAGGTAGACACTGAAGCTTTCTTT
cdr3_aa: CASKVDTEAFF